This T cell receptor (beta chain) was captured in a study of graft-versus-host responses after intestinal transplantation. Background on the study: Among the recipients, all got anti-thymocyte globulin induction and then tacrolimus and steroids for around 3 years. Study-level points and caveats: GvH clones detected in recipient marrow included some appearing first in ileum or blood.

On this clone itself: Its target is unknown.

CDR3 size: 15 residues. Per germline, CDR1 SGHKS and CDR2 YYEKEE (reference sequence). Measured with immunoSEQ multiplex PCR; TCRdb has only the in-frame clones, and not every one. The sample lists 90,000 to 120,000 clones; about 91% were seen once. The clonotype comes from a human donor who was the organ donor for an intestinal transplant. This specimen consisted of unstimulated CD4+ T cells sorted from spleen or lymph node cells, obtained before transplant. This chain connects TRBV5-5 to TRBJ2-5; TRBD2 matches at 8 bases. The J call may not be correct, given that the DNA end is closer to TRBJ2-7. The CDR3 DNA sequence: TGTGCCAGCACCCCGACTAGCGACAGCTCCTACGAGCAGTACTTC. This gives the protein CASTPTSDSSYEQYF.